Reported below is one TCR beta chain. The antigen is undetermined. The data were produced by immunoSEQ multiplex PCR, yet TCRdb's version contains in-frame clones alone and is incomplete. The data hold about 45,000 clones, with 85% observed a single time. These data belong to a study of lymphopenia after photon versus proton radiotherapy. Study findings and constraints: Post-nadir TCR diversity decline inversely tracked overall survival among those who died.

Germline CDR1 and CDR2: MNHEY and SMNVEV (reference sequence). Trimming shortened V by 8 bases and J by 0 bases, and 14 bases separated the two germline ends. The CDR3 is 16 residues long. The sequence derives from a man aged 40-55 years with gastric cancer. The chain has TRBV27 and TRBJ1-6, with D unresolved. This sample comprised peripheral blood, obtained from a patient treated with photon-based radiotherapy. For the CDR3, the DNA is TGTGCCAGCCGGACGAGAGCGAGCTCCTATAATTCACCCCTCCACTTT. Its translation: CASRTRASSYNSPLHF.